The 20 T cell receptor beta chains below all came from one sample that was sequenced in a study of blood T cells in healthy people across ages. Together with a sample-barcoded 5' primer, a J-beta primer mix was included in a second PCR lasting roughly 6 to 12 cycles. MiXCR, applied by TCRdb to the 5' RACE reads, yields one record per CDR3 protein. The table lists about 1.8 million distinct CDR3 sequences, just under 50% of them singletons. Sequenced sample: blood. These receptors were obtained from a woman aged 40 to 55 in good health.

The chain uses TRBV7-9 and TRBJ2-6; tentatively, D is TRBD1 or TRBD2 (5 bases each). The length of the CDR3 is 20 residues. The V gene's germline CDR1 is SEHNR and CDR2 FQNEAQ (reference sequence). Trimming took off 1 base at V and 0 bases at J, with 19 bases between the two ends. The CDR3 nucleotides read TGTGCCAGCAGCTTAGTCTTGGACTCTGGGACCCTCTCTGGGGCCAACGTCCTGACTTTC. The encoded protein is CASSLVLDSGTLSGANVLTF.

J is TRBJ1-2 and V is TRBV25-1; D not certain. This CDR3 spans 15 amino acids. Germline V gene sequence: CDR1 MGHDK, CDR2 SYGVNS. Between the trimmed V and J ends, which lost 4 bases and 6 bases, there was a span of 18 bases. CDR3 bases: TGTGCCAGCAGTGTGGGATACCCTATTATTGATGGCTACACCTTC. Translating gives CASSVGYPIIDGYTF.

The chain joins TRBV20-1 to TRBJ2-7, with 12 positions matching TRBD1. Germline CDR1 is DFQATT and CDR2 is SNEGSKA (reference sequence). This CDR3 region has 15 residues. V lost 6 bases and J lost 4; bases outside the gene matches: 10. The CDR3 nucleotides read TGCAGTGCGGAAATCCGGGACAGGGGGCGGTACGAGCAGTACTTC. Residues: CSAEIRDRGRYEQYF.

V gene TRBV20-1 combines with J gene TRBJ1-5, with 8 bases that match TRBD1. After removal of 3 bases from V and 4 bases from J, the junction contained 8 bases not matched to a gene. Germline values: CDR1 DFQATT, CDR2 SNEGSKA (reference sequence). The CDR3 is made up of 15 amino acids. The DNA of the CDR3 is TGCAGTGCTAGTCCCGGGACAGGCAGAAATCAGCCCCAGCATTTT. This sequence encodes CSASPGTGRNQPQHF.

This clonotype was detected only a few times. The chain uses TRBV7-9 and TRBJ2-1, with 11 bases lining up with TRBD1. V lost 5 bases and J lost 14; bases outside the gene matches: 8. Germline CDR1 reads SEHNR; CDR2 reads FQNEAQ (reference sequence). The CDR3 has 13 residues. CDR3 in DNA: TGTGCCAGCAGCCCTGGACAGGGGGCGGTGGAGTTCTTC. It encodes CASSPGQGAVEFF.

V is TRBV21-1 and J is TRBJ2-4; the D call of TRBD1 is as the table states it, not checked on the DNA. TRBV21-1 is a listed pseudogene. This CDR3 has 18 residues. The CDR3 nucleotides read TGTGCCAGCAGCAAAGGGGAAAGACAGGGTAAAGACAAAAACATTCAGTACTTC. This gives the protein CASSKGERQGKDKNIQYF.

The CDR3 protein is CASRDFLTGETNEQFF. The CDR3, as DNA: TGTGCCAGCAGAGACTTCCTCACAGGGGAGACTAATGAGCAGTTCTTC. V is TRBV6-2 or TRBV6-3 and J is TRBJ2-1; TRBD1 agrees at 7 bases. Germline trimming cut 6 bases from V and 7 bases from J; bases unmatched to any gene: 15. Germline V CDR1 and CDR2: MNHEY, SVGEGT. The CDR3 sequence is 16 residues long.

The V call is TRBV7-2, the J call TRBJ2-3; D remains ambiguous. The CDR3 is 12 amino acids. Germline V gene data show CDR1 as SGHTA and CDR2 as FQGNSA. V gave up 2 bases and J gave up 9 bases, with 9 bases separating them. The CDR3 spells CASSLTTPTQYF. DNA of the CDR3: TGTGCCAGCAGCTTAACAACCCCGACGCAGTATTTT.

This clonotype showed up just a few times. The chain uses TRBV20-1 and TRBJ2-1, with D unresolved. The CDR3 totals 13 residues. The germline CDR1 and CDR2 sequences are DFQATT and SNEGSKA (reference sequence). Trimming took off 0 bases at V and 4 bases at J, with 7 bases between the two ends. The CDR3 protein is CSARDLNYNEQFF. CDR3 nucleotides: TGCAGTGCTAGAGATCTCAATTACAATGAGCAGTTCTTC.

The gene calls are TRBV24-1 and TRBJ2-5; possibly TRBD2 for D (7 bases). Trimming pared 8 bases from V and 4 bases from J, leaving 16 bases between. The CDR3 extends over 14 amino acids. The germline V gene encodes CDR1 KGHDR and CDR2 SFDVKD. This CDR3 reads CATKGGGKGETQYF. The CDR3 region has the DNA TGTGCCACCAAGGGAGGGGGGAAGGGAGAGACCCAGTACTTC.

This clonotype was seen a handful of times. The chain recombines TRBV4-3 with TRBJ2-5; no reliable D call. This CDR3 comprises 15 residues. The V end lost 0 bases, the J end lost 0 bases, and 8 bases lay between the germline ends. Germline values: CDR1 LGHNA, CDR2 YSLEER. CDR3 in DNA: TGCGCCAGCAGCCAAGAAGGGTTGTACCAAGAGACCCAGTACTTC. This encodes CASSQEGLYQETQYF.

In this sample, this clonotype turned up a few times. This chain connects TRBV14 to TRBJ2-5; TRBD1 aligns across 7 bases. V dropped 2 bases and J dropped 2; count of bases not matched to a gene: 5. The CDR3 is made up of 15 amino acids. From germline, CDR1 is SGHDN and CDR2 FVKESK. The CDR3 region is CASSQPGTDQETQYF. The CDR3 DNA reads TGTGCCAGCAGCCAACCCGGGACAGATCAAGAGACCCAGTACTTC.

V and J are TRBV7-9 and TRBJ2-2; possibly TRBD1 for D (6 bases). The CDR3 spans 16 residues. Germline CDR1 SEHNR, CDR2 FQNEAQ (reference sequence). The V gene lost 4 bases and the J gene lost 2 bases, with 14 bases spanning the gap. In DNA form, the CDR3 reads TGTGCCAGCAGCTCGGGACAAGGGGCCAACACCGGGGAGCTGTTTTTT. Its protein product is CASSSGQGANTGELFF.

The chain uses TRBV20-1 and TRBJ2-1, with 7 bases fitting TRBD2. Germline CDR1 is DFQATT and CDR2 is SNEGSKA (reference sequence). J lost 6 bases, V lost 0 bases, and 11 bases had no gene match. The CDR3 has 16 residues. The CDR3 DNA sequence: TGCAGTGCTAGAGATCATACGGGGGGAAGCAGCAATGAGCAGTTCTTC. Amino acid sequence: CSARDHTGGSSNEQFF.

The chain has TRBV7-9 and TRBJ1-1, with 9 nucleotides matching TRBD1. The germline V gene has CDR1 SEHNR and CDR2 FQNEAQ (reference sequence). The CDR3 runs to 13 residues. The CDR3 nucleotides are TGTGTGGCGGACAGGGGAACGAACACTGAAGCTTTCTTT. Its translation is CVADRGTNTEAFF. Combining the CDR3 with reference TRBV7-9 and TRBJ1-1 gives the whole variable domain DTGVSQNPRHKITKRGQNVTFRCDPISEHNRLYWYRQTLGQGPEFLTYFQNEAQLEKSRLLSDRFSAERPKGSFSTLEIQRTEQGDSAMYLCVADRGTNTEAFFGQGTRLTVV.

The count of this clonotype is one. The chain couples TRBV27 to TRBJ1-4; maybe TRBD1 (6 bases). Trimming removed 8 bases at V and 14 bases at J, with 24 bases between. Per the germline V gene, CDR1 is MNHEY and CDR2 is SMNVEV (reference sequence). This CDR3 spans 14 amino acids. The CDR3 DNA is TGTGCCAGCGGAGACAGGTTTGGTGATGTAAGGCTGTTTTTT. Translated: CASGDRFGDVRLFF.

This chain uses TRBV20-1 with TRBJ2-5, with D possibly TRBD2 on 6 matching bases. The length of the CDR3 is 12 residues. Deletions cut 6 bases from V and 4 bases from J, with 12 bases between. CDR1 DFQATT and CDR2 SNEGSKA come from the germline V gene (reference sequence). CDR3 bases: TGCAGTGCGACGACTAGTGCAGAGACCCAGTACTTC. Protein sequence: CSATTSAETQYF.

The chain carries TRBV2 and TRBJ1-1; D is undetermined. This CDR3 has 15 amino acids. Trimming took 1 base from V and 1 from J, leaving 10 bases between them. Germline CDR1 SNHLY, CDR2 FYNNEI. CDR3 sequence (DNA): TGTGCCAGCAGTGAAGTTATCAGTTCGAACACTGAAGCTTTCTTT. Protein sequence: CASSEVISSNTEAFF.

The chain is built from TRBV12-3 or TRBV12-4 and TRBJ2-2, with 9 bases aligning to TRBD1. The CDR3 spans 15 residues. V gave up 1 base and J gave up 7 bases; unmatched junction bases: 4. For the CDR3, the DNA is TGTGCCAGCAGTTTAGTGAACAGGGGGCACGGGGAGCTGTTTTTT. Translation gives CASSLVNRGHGELFF.

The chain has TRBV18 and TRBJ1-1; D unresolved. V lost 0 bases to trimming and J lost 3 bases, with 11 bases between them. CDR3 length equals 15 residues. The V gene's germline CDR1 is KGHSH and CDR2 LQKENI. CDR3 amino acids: CASSPPYGFHTEAFF. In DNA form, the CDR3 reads TGTGCCAGCTCACCACCGTACGGGTTTCACACTGAAGCTTTCTTT.